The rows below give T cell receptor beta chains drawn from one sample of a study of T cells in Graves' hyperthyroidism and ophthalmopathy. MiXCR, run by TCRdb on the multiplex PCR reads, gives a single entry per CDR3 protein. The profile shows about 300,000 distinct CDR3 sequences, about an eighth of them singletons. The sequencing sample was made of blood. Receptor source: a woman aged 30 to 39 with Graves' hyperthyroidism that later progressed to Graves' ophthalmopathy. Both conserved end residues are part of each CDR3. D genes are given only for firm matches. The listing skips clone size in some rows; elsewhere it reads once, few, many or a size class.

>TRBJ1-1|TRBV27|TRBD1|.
CASSSGQGARSEAFF
TGTGCCAGCAGTTCGGGACAGGGGGCTAGAAGTGAAGCTTTCTTT
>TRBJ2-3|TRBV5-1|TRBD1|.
CASSLTGGSTDTQYF
TGCGCCAGCAGCTTGACAGGGGGTTCCACAGATACGCAGTATTTT
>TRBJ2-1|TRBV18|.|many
CASSSPLVGRNEQFF
TGTGCCAGCTCTTCACCGTTAGTAGGGAGGAATGAGCAGTTCTTC
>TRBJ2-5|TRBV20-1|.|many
CSAGGGGGTSSPETQYF
TGCAGTGCTGGGGGGGGAGGGGGTACTAGCTCCCCAGAGACCCAGTACTTC
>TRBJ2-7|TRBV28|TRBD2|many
CASSPSAGVNSYEQYF
TGTGCCAGCAGCCCCAGCGCGGGAGTCAACTCCTACGAGCAGTACTTC
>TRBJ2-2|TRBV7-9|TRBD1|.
CASSLTGQGARSTGELFF
TGTGCCAGCAGCTTAACGGGGCAGGGGGCGCGGAGCACCGGGGAGCTGTTTTTT
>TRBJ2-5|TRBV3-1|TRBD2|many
CASGSGRMETQYF
TGTGCCAGCGGGAGCGGGAGAATGGAGACCCAGTACTTC
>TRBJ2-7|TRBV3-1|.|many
CASSQEGSPGEQYF
TGTGCCAGCAGCCAAGAGGGAAGTCCGGGCGAGCAGTACTTC
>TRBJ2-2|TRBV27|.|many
CASSFERQGVIEGPTGELFF
TGTGCCAGCAGTTTTGAGCGCCAGGGTGTCATCGAGGGGCCCACCGGGGAGCTGTTTTTT
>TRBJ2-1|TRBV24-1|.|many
CATQPGIGNEQFF
TGTGCCACCCAGCCAGGGATAGGCAATGAGCAGTTCTTC
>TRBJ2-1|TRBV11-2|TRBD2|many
CASSRTSGYNEQFF
TGTGCCAGCAGCCGGACTAGCGGGTACAATGAGCAGTTCTTC
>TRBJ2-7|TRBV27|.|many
CASSRSVYTSYEQYF
TGTGCCAGCAGCCGTAGCGTATATACTTCCTACGAGCAGTACTTC
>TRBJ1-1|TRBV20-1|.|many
CSALNLGLNTEAFF
TGCAGTGCTCTCAATCTAGGCCTGAACACTGAAGCTTTCTTT
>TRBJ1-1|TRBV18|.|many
CASSRSDGNTEAFF
TGTGCCAGCTCACGGTCGGATGGGAACACTGAAGCTTTCTTT
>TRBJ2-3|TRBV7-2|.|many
CASSLFYTDTQYF
TGTGCCAGCAGCTTATTCTACACAGATACGCAGTATTTT
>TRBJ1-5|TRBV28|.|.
CASRVGDEAQPQHF
TGTGCCAGCAGGGTGGGGGATGAGGCTCAGCCCCAGCATTTT